These T cell receptor beta chains were read from a single sample in a study of cytomegalovirus exposure and HLA in healthy donors. The assay was immunoSEQ multiplex PCR, and TCRdb's table has in-frame clones only and misses some. The sample consists of about 100,000 clones, around 80% of them appearing once. Sequenced: PBMCs. These receptor sequences come from an older woman in good health and CMV-seronegative. Both conserved end residues are part of each CDR3. D genes are given only for firm matches. Clone size appears in some rows only: once, few, many, or a class for an expanded clone.

TRBJ1-1	TRBV4-3	.	TRBD1	22	TGCGCCAGCAGCCAAGAACAGGGGAACAAAGTAGGCAGCGCGGACTCGAACACTGAAGCTTTCTTT	CASSQEQGNKVGSADSNTEAFF
TRBJ2-1	TRBV7-9	.	.	13	TGTGCCATCATAAGGAAACTAAATGATGAGCAGTTCTTC	CAIIRKLNDEQFF
TRBJ2-5	TRBV5-1	.	TRBD2	17	TGCGCCAGCAGCCGTTTTTCCGAGCGGGGGCCGGGGGAGACCCAGTACTTC	CASSRFSERGPGETQYF
TRBJ2-7	TRBV10-2	.	.	17	TGCGCCAGCAGTGGCCCGATCCGGGCGGGGTCCTCCTACGAGCAGTACTTC	CASSGPIRAGSSYEQYF
TRBJ2-7	TRBV5-1	.	.	12	TGCGCCAGCAGCTATCTAGGCTACGAGCAGTACTTC	CASSYLGYEQYF
TRBJ1-1	TRBV6-5	.	TRBD1	14	TGTGCCAGCAGCCCAACAGGGGCTTTCACTGAAGCTTTCTTT	CASSPTGAFTEAFF
TRBJ2-7	TRBV9	once	.	13	TGTGCCAGCAGCCCTGAGTTGAACTACGAGCAGTACTTC	CASSPELNYEQYF
TRBJ2-7	TRBV9	.	.	14	TGTGCCAGCAGCGTAGGCCCAGGGAACGACGAGCAGTACTTC	CASSVGPGNDEQYF
TRBJ2-5	TRBV2	.	TRBD2	17	TGTGCCAGCAGGAGCCTCAGGGACCTAGCGGACCAAGAGACCCAGTACTTC	CASRSLRDLADQETQYF
TRBJ2-7	TRBV27	.	.	15	TGTGCCAGCAGTTTAGGGACACCCTACTCCTACGAGCAGTACTTC	CASSLGTPYSYEQYF
TRBJ2-5	TRBV7-2	.	.	14	TGTGCCAGCAGCGTTGACAGCGTCCAAGAGACCCAGTACTTC	CASSVDSVQETQYF
TRBJ2-1	TRBV6-1	.	TRBD1	14	TGTGCCAGCACCAGGGGACAGCTTAATGATGAGCAGTTCTTC	CASTRGQLNDEQFF
TRBJ1-5	TRBV19	.	.	14	TGTGCCAGTCTATATAGCGGTGGCAATCAGCCCCAGCATTTT	CASLYSGGNQPQHF
TRBJ2-1	TRBV5-4	.	TRBD1	15	TGTGCCAGCAGCCTGGGACAGGGCCGTTACAATGAGCAGTTCTTC	CASSLGQGRYNEQFF
TRBJ1-5	TRBV19	few	TRBD1	14	TGTGCCAGTTCAGGGACAGGGGGCTATCAGCCCCAGCATTTT	CASSGTGGYQPQHF
TRBJ1-1	TRBV29-1	.	.	13	TGCAGCGTTGCGCTGACAGAAAACACTGAAGCTTTCTTT	CSVALTENTEAFF
TRBJ1-2	TRBV6-5	.	TRBD1	14	TGTGCCAGCAGTTACTGGGGACAGAACGATGGCTACACCTTC	CASSYWGQNDGYTF
TRBJ1-2	TRBV19	.	.	15	TGTGCCAGTAGTGTGGACCGGACTATCAACTATGGCTACACCTTC	CASSVDRTINYGYTF
TRBJ2-3	TRBV7-2	few	TRBD2	16	TGTGCCAGCAGCGAGGCCGGGGGGGCATTTTCAGATACGCAGTATTTT	CASSEAGGAFSDTQYF
TRBJ1-5	TRBV28	once	.	17	TGTGCCAGCAGTTTAGGATTTGTGCCAGGCCGGCTTCAGCCCCAGCATTTT	CASSLGFVPGRLQPQHF
TRBJ2-7	TRBV4-3	.	.	15	TGCGCCAGCAGCCAGGACCCACAGGCCGGCTACGAGCAGTACTTC	CASSQDPQAGYEQYF
TRBJ1-2	TRBV6-5	.	TRBD1	14	TGTGCCAGCAGCCCTGACAGGGTTGGCTATGGCTACACCTTC	CASSPDRVGYGYTF
TRBJ2-6	TRBV25-1	.	TRBD1	17	TGTGCCAGCAGTGGAGGACAGGGGAGGTCTGGGGCCAACGTCCTGACTTTC	CASSGGQGRSGANVLTF
TRBJ1-2	TRBV7-2	.	TRBD1	16	TGTGCCAGCAGCCCGACCTTGGGACAGGGGGCCGGTGGCTACACCTTC	CASSPTLGQGAGGYTF
TRBJ2-5	TRBV7-2	.	.	14	TGTGCCAGCAGCTTTCAGGGCTACCAAGAGACCCAGTACTTC	CASSFQGYQETQYF
TRBJ2-7	TRBV28	.	.	12	TGTGCCAGCAGTTTATGGCGGGCCGAGCAGTACTTC	CASSLWRAEQYF
TRBJ1-6	TRBV11-2	.	.	14	TGTGCCAGCAGCGTACCGGGGGGTAATTCACCCCTCCACTTT	CASSVPGGNSPLHF
TRBJ2-3	TRBV6-6	.	TRBD2	13	TGTGCCAGTGAGCGGGAGAGTTCAGATACGCAGTATTTT	CASERESSDTQYF
TRBJ2-7	TRBV5-1	.	TRBD1	15	TGCGCCAGCAGCTACTTGACAGGGATCTCCTACGAGCAGTACTTC	CASSYLTGISYEQYF
TRBJ1-4	TRBV6-5	.	.	15	TGTGCCAGCAGTTACAGGGGACACAGAAATGAAAAACTGTTTTTT	CASSYRGHRNEKLFF
TRBJ2-7	TRBV6-6	.	.	15	TGTGCCAGCAACCCGGGTAGTCAAATCCCCTACGAGCAGTACTTC	CASNPGSQIPYEQYF
TRBJ1-2	TRBV14	few	.	12	TGTGCCAGCAGCCAAGGCGGGTATGACTACACCTTC	CASSQGGYDYTF
TRBJ1-1	TRBV19	.	.	11	TGTGCCAGTACCACGGGGGCTGAAGCTTTCTTT	CASTTGAEAFF
TRBJ1-1	TRBV29-1	.	.	13	TGCAGCGTTGTTAGGGGAGGCGACACTGAAGCTTTCTTT	CSVVRGGDTEAFF
TRBJ1-4	TRBV15	.	.	17	TGTGCCACCAGCAGAGATCGTTTGACTGCAACTAATGAAAAACTGTTTTTT	CATSRDRLTATNEKLFF
TRBJ2-1	TRBV2	.	TRBD2	18	TGTGCCAGCACGGGTGAGGCGGGAGGCACTTTACGCTACAATGAGCAGTTCTTC	CASTGEAGGTLRYNEQFF
TRBJ1-5	TRBV4-1	.	.	16	TGCGCCAGCAGCCAAGATGGGGGGTTAAGCAATCAGCCCCAGCATTTT	CASSQDGGLSNQPQHF
TRBJ2-1	TRBV2	.	TRBD2	12	TGTGCCGGGACTAGCGGTTTCAATGAGCAGTTCTTC	CAGTSGFNEQFF
TRBJ2-5	TRBV10-3	few	TRBD2	15	TGTGCCATCAAACAACTAGCGGGAGGCCAAGAGACCCAGTACTTC	CAIKQLAGGQETQYF
TRBJ2-7	TRBV28	.	.	15	TGTGCCAGCAGTTTAGATTTTTTCGGGGGCTACGAGCAGTACTTC	CASSLDFFGGYEQYF
TRBJ1-2	TRBV18	.	TRBD1	15	TGTGCCAGCTCACCCCAACGACAGGGAGTAGAAGGCTACACCTTC	CASSPQRQGVEGYTF
TRBJ2-7	TRBV6-5	once	TRBD1	16	TGTGCCAGCAGTTACTTTGGGACAGGCCGAACCTACGAGCAGTACTTC	CASSYFGTGRTYEQYF
TRBJ1-4	TRBV5-1	.	.	14	TGCGCCAGCAGCTTGGCTCCTGGCGGTGAAAAACTGTTTTTT	CASSLAPGGEKLFF
TRBJ1-3	TRBV5-1	.	TRBD1	13	TGCGCCAGCAACGGGGACAGAGGAAACACCATATATTTT	CASNGDRGNTIYF
TRBJ1-5	TRBV4-3	once	.	15	TGCGCCAGCAGCCAAGCGGCGGATCGGAATCAGCCCCAGCATTTT	CASSQAADRNQPQHF
TRBJ2-3	TRBV5-8	.	.	15	TGTGCCAGCAGCTTAAGGGGCTTTAGCACAGATACGCAGTATTTT	CASSLRGFSTDTQYF
TRBJ2-5	TRBV30	.	.	14	TGTGCCTGGAACTGGGGGCCCCTCCAAGAGACCCAGTACTTC	CAWNWGPLQETQYF